This T cell receptor (beta chain) was recovered during a study of PD-1 blockade in classical Hodgkin lymphoma. Study in general: Patients had nivolumab dosed at 3 mg/kg, delivered intravenously every 2 weeks. Overall study results and limits: Relapsed/refractory patients reportedly had the lowest baseline TCR diversity, below newly diagnosed patients, who were below healthy donors.

The repertoire was sequenced with immunoSEQ multiplex PCR; TCRdb's copy has only in-frame clones and lacks some. The sample has roughly 50,000 clones; 86% are singletons. With respect to this clone: Its specificity is unknown.

Time point given: cycle 4 day 1 (C4D1), after more than five weeks of nivolumab. Relapse after autologous stem cell transplantation occurred in every patient, and brentuximab vedotin exposure varied. The CDR3 has 18 residues. Germline V gene lookup returns CDR1 SGHAT and CDR2 FQNNGV. The V end was cut by 6 bases, the J end by 2 bases, with 23 bases between. Sequenced material: peripheral blood mononuclear cells (PBMCs), taken before the fourth cycle of nivolumab. The sequence came from a human donor with classical Hodgkin lymphoma. V usage is TRBV11-2 and J usage is TRBJ2-1; D remains unclear. The CDR3 reads CASRVGPTGGSPYNEQFF. For the CDR3, the DNA is TGTGCCAGCAGAGTAGGCCCTACCGGCGGATCTCCCTACAATGAGCAGTTCTTC.